The TCR beta chain described here comes from a study of cytomegalovirus exposure and HLA in healthy donors. CDR1 SGHRS and CDR2 YFSETQ come from the germline V gene. Trimming cost V 2 bases and J 5 bases; bases outside gene matches: 2. The CDR3 consists of 13 residues. Note on this clone: No antigen is known for it.

Study-wide points: Later analysis placed DRB1 highest and HLA-C lowest in TCR association rates, which differed by HLA locus. Accounts indicate the classifier identified cytomegalovirus status with strong specificity and sensitivity. Across donors, presence/absence analyses took sequencing depth to be roughly uniform. The authors listed about 170 TCR beta chains as cytomegalovirus-associated.

The study ran its PCR with 60 Vbeta and 13 Jbeta primers. TCRdb's copy holds only in-frame clones and misses some; the assay was immunoSEQ multiplex PCR. The listing records around 70,000 clones. Sequencing was done on a sample of PBMCs. The chain joins TRBV5-1 to TRBJ1-1; 8 positions agree with TRBD1. This TCR was recovered from a woman between 25 and 40 years old in good health and CMV-seronegative. The CDR3 loop is CASSLQGVTEAFF. DNA for the CDR3: TGCGCCAGCAGCTTACAGGGGGTTACTGAAGCTTTCTTT.